The source of this T cell receptor (beta chain) is a study of T cells of healthy individuals. The CDR3 covers 14 residues. Germline CDR1 SQVTM, CDR2 ANQGSEA. The germline V and J ends were trimmed by 0 bases and 5 bases, with 13 bases remaining between them. MiXCR, run by TCRdb on the 5' RACE reads, gives a single entry per CDR3 protein. The table includes tens of thousands of distinct CDR3 sequences, under 20% detected once. This receptor was taken from a human donor in good health. The chain employs TRBV29-1 and TRBJ2-5; D gene uncertain. The CDR3 bases are TGCAGCGTTGAAGAGGGGATGTCCGGGGAGACCCAGTACTTC. Translated, it gives CSVEEGMSGETQYF.